The 20 T cell receptor beta chains below were found in one sample sequenced in a study of blood T cells in healthy people across ages. Using a J-beta primer mix together with a sample-barcoded 5' primer, a second PCR was run for about 6 to 12 cycles. TCRdb re-called the 5' RACE reads through MiXCR, storing one row per CDR3 protein. The repertoire holds hundreds of thousands of distinct CDR3 sequences, with 58% as singletons. Sequenced sample: blood. These receptors were obtained from a man aged 25-45 years in good health.

Details on this clonotype: A read error may account for a junction end that differs from germline. The J gene is TRBJ1-2, the V gene TRBV14; perhaps TRBD1 as D (6 bases). Germline CDR1 SGHDN, CDR2 FVKESK. The CDR3 loop spans 12 amino acids. CDR3 sequence reads: CAGSQGFYGYTF. CDR3 sequence (DNA): TGTGCCGGCAGCCAGGGGTTCTATGGCTACACCTTC.

This clonotype was counted between two and nine times. This sequence joins TRBV7-2 and TRBJ1-1; no definite D call. In germline, CDR1 is SGHTA, CDR2 FQGNSA. The CDR3 spans 12 residues. Trimming pared 2 bases from V and 8 bases from J, leaving 9 bases between. The CDR3 is CASSLFMGEAFF. The CDR3 nucleotides are TGTGCCAGCAGCTTATTTATGGGAGAAGCTTTCTTT.

This clonotype has only a few counts. The genes are TRBV9 and TRBJ2-1, with TRBD2 matching over 13 bases. The CDR3 loop spans 17 amino acids. Trimming took 4 bases from V and 8 from J; bases not matched to a gene: 12. Germline CDR1 is SGDLS and CDR2 is YYNGEE. The CDR3 is CASSKRGYGTSGDEQFF. The CDR3 nucleotides read TGTGCCAGCAGCAAAAGAGGGTACGGGACTAGCGGGGATGAGCAGTTCTTC. The full variable domain, its missing parts supplied by reference TRBV9 and TRBJ2-1, is DSGVTQTPKHLITATGQRVTLRCSPRSGDLSVYWYQQSLDQGLQFLIQYYNGEERAKGNILERFSAQQFPDLHSELNLSSLELGDSALYFCASSKRGYGTSGDEQFFGPGTRLTVL.

The chain has TRBV30 and TRBJ2-1, with 10 bases aligning to TRBD1. CDR1 GTSNPN and CDR2 SVGIG come from the germline V gene (reference sequence). With 8 bases clipped from V and 8 bases from J, the junction kept 9 bases outside the gene matches. There are 13 residues in the CDR3. This chain's CDR3 is CAKSGGTGDEQFF. The CDR3 DNA reads TGTGCCAAAAGTGGCGGGACAGGGGATGAGCAGTTCTTC.

The genes are TRBV29-1 and TRBJ2-7; a weak D match, TRBD1 (5 bases). The CDR3 is 14 amino acids. The germline V and J ends were trimmed by 6 bases and 2 bases, with 17 bases remaining between them. Looked up from germline, CDR1 is SQVTM and CDR2 is ANQGSEA. CDR3 coding DNA: TGCAGCGTGGCAAGGGGTCGCTACGCCTACGAGCAGTACTTC. This encodes CSVARGRYAYEQYF.

Here the CDR3 DNA reads TGCAGTGCTAGAGACAGGGCCGACTCTGGGGCCAACGTCCTGACTTTC. This translates into CSARDRADSGANVLTF. The chain uses TRBV20-1 and TRBJ2-6; a weak D match, TRBD1 (5 bases). Between the trimmed V and J ends, which lost 0 bases and 0 bases, there was a span of 9 bases. Germline CDR1 reads DFQATT; CDR2 reads SNEGSKA (reference sequence). The CDR3 is 16 residues long.

The V call is TRBV12-3 or TRBV12-4, the J call TRBJ2-6; D call uncertain. Trimming removed 3 bases at V and 4 bases at J, with 16 bases between. CDR3 length equals 17 residues. DNA of the CDR3: TGTGCCAGCAGTTTCTCCAGGTTCGGTTCCGGGGCCAACGTCCTGACTTTC. Encoded protein: CASSFSRFGSGANVLTF.

This chain links TRBV4-2 with TRBJ2-1, with D possibly being TRBD1 (7 bases). The length of the CDR3 is 17 residues. The V end lost 0 bases, the J end lost 2 bases, and 14 bases lay between the germline ends. In germline, CDR1 is LGHNA, CDR2 YNFKEQ. In DNA form, the CDR3 reads TGTGCCAGCAGCCAAGATCTGGAGGGGGCCACCTACAATGAGCAGTTCTTC. Encoded protein: CASSQDLEGATYNEQFF.

The J gene is TRBJ2-1, the V gene TRBV7-2; D unresolved. The germline V gene has CDR1 SGHTA and CDR2 FQGNSA. CDR3 length: 12 amino acids. V shed 6 bases and J shed 10 bases, with 13 bases lying between them. The CDR3 spells CASSPSIREQFF. CDR3 DNA: TGTGCCAGCAGTCCCTCGATCCGGGAGCAGTTCTTC.

This clonotype turned up a few times. The V and J genes are TRBV15 and TRBJ2-6; a weak D match, TRBD1 (5 bases). The CDR3 is made up of 14 amino acids. Germline lookup yields CDR1 LNHNV and CDR2 YYDKDF (reference sequence). Trimming cost V 5 bases and J 2 bases, with 7 bases left between them. Here the CDR3 DNA reads TGTGCCACCAGCTCCAGGGCTGGGGCCAACGTCCTGACTTTC. This gives the protein CATSSRAGANVLTF. The whole variable domain, remainder taken from reference TRBV15 and TRBJ2-6, is DAMVIQNPRYQVTQFGKPVTLSCSQTLNHNVMYWYQQKSSQAPKLLFHYYDKDFNNEADTPDNFQSRRPNTSFCFLDIRSPGLGDTAMYLCATSSRAGANVLTFGAGSRLTVL.

This clonotype was picked up a small number of times. The V gene is TRBV11-2, the J gene TRBJ2-2; possibly TRBD2 for D (5 bases). Trimming shortened V by 4 bases and J by 5 bases, and 14 bases separated the two germline ends. Per germline, CDR1 SGHAT and CDR2 FQNNGV. The CDR3 contains 15 residues. The CDR3 coding sequence is TGTGCCAGCAGCTCTGGAGGTTTGGCGACCGGGGAGCTGTTTTTT. Amino acids: CASSSGGLATGELFF.

The chain combines TRBV30 with TRBJ1-1; 10 bases are shared with TRBD1. CDR1 is GTSNPN, CDR2 SVGIG, per germline (reference sequence). The CDR3 runs 15 residues. Trimming cost V 5 bases and J 5 bases; bases outside gene matches: 11. As DNA, the CDR3 is TGTGCCTGGGTCACTAAGGGACAGGGGATAACTGAAGCTTTCTTT. The encoded protein is CAWVTKGQGITEAFF. Variable domain in full (rest from reference TRBV30 and TRBJ1-1): SQTIHQWPATLVQPVGSPLSLECTVEGTSNPNLYWYRQAAGRGLQLLFYSVGIGQISSEVPQNLSASRPQDRQFILSSKKLLLSDSGFYLCAWVTKGQGITEAFFGQGTRLTVV.

This chain links TRBV29-1 with TRBJ1-6; D ambiguous. The ends were cut back, 0 bases at V and 6 bases at J, with 15 bases in the middle. CDR3 length: 16 amino acids. Germline CDR1 and CDR2: SQVTM and ANQGSEA. As DNA, the CDR3 is TGCAGCGTTGAAGATCCTCTGGCCGGGCCTAATTCACCCCTCCACTTT. Its protein is CSVEDPLAGPNSPLHF.

The rearrangement joins TRBV14 to TRBJ2-7; 11 nucleotides line up with TRBD1. The CDR3 loop spans 15 amino acids. V dropped 10 bases and J dropped 2; count of bases not matched to a gene: 10. Germline V gives CDR1 SGHDN, CDR2 FVKESK. CDR3 loop: CANNSEGQGAYEQYF. CDR3 DNA: TGTGCCAACAACTCCGAGGGACAGGGGGCCTACGAGCAGTACTTC. Filled out from reference TRBV14 and TRBJ2-7, the complete variable domain reads EAGVTQFPSHSVIEKGQTVTLRCDPISGHDNLYWYRRVMGKEIKFLLHFVKESKQDESGMPNNRFLAERTGGTYSTLKVQPAELEDSGVYFCANNSEGQGAYEQYFGPGTRLTVT.

This chain uses TRBV6-2 or TRBV6-3 with TRBJ2-7; tentative D call: TRBD2 (6 bases). CDR1 and CDR2 (germline): MNHEY, SVGEGT. V shed 5 bases and J shed 6 bases, with 11 bases lying between them. The CDR3 contains 12 residues. CDR3 in amino acids: CASSLALSEQYF. The CDR3 DNA sequence: TGTGCCAGCAGTCTAGCGCTCAGCGAGCAGTACTTC.

This clonotype came up a few times. V and J are TRBV10-3 and TRBJ2-6; 7 nucleotides agree with TRBD1. Germline loops: CDR1 ENHRY, CDR2 SYGVKD. Trimming removed 6 bases from V and 2 bases from J; junction bases left unmatched: 7. The CDR3 contains 16 residues. The CDR3 region has the DNA TGTGCCATCAGCCCGCTTACAGGGGCTGGGGCCAACGTCCTGACTTTC. Amino acid sequence: CAISPLTGAGANVLTF.

This chain connects TRBV11-1 to TRBJ2-7, with D unclear. Germline CDR1 and CDR2: SGHAT and FQDESV (reference sequence). Trimming cost V 3 bases and J 2 bases, with 14 bases left between them. CDR3 length equals 15 residues. This CDR3 reads CASSFHAEDTYEQYF. In DNA form, the CDR3 reads TGTGCCAGCAGCTTTCACGCCGAAGACACCTACGAGCAGTACTTC.

The chain employs TRBV9 and TRBJ1-2; TRBD1 agrees at 10 bases. This CDR3 has 15 residues. The ends lost 3 bases at V and 6 bases at J; junction bases unmatched: 8. Per the germline V gene, CDR1 is SGDLS and CDR2 is YYNGEE. CDR3 nucleotide sequence: TGTGCCAGCAGCGGAAACCGGGACAGGGGCCATGGCTACACCTTC. Protein sequence: CASSGNRDRGHGYTF.

The chain couples TRBV7-9 to TRBJ2-7, with D tentatively TRBD2 (5 bases). CDR3 length: 13 residues. The germline V gene encodes CDR1 SEHNR and CDR2 FQNEAQ (reference sequence). V shed 5 bases and J shed 8 bases, with 16 bases lying between them. CDR3 DNA: TGTGCCAGCAGCCTATTTGGGGAGAGTAAGCAGTACTTC. Amino acid sequence: CASSLFGESKQYF.

The V and J genes are TRBV30 and TRBJ2-4; D is ambiguous. Per the germline V gene, CDR1 is GTSNPN and CDR2 is SVGIG (reference sequence). Between the trimmed V and J ends, which lost 4 bases and 1 base, there was a span of 8 bases. The CDR3 contains 13 residues. The CDR3 DNA follows: TGTGCCTGGAAAAGTGGGGCCAAAAACATTCAGTACTTC. Encoded protein: CAWKSGAKNIQYF.